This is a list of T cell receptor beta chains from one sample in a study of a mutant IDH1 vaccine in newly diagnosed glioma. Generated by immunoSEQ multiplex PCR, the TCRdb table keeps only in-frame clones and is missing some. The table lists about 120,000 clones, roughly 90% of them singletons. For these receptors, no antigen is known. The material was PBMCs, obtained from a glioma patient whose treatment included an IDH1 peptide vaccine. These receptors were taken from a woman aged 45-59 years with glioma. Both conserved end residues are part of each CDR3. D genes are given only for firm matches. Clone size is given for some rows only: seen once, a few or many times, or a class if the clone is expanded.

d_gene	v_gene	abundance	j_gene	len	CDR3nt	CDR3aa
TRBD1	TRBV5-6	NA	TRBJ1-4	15	TGTGCCAGCAGCTTGGCCCATACAGGGGCGGGAAAACTGTTTTTT	CASSLAHTGAGKLFF
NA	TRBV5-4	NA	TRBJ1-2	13	TGTGCCAGCAGCTCCGGGACATCCTATGGCTACACCTTC	CASSSGTSYGYTF
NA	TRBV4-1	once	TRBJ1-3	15	TGCGCCAGCAGCCAAGTCGGGACAACTGGAAACACCATATATTTT	CASSQVGTTGNTIYF
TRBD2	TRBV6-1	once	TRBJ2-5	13	TGTGCCAGCAGCATAGCGGGAGTAGAGACCCAGTACTTC	CASSIAGVETQYF
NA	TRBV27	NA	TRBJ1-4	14	TGTGCCAGCAGTTTAACTACGGGGGATGAAAAACTGTTTTTT	CASSLTTGDEKLFF
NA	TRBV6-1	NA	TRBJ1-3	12	TGTGCCTACAGGGTCTCTGGAAACACCATATATTTT	CAYRVSGNTIYF
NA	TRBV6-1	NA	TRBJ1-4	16	TGTGCCAGCAGTGAAACCGACCCCGTCGCTAATGAAAAACTGTTTTTT	CASSETDPVANEKLFF
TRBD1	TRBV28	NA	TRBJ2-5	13	TGTGCCAGCAGACAGGGGGCTCGGGAGACCCAGTACTTC	CASRQGARETQYF
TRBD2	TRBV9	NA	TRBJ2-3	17	TGTGCCAGCAGCGGCGGACTAGCGGGCTCAGGCACAGATACGCAGTATTTT	CASSGGLAGSGTDTQYF
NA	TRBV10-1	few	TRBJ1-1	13	TGCGCCAGCTCCCTTCGGAAGAACACTGAAGCTTTCTTT	CASSLRKNTEAFF
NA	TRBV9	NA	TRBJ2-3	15	TGTGCCAGCAGCGTAGATGGGAAGGGCGCAGATACGCAGTATTTT	CASSVDGKGADTQYF
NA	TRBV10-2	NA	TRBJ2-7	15	TGCGCCAGCACCTCCCGGGACTCCAGCTCCTACGAGCAGTACTTC	CASTSRDSSSYEQYF
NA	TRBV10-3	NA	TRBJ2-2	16	TGTGCCATCAGTGAGTCGAGAGATGGGAACACCGGGGAGCTGTTTTTT	CAISESRDGNTGELFF
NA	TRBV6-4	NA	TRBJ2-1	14	TGTGCCAGCAGTGAAGGGGTCGGGGGAGATGAGCAGTTCTTC	CASSEGVGGDEQFF
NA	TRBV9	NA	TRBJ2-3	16	TGTGCCAGCAGCCCACAAGTACAGAGCAGCACAGATACGCAGTATTTT	CASSPQVQSSTDTQYF
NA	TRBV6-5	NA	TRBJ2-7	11	TGTGCCACCGGACTGGCCTACGAGCAGTACTTC	CATGLAYEQYF
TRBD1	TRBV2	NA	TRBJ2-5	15	TGTGCCAGCAGTGAGATGGGACAGTCCCAAGAGACCCAGTACTTC	CASSEMGQSQETQYF
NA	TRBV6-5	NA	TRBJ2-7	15	TGTGCCAGCAGCGGTCTAAGGGGGTCCTCCTACGAGCAGTACTTC	CASSGLRGSSYEQYF
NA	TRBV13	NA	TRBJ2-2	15	TGTGCCAGCAGCTTAGAAGGGCCGCGGACCGGGGAGCTGTTTTTT	CASSLEGPRTGELFF
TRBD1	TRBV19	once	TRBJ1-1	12	TGTGCCAGTAGTACCTACAGGGGTGAAGCTTTCTTT	CASSTYRGEAFF
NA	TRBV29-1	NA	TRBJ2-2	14	TGCAGCGGACAGACAGAGGTGGTCACCGGGGAGCTGTTTTTT	CSGQTEVVTGELFF
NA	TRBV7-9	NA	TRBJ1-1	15	TGTGCCAGCAGTAGATCGGGCGGATCGAACACTGAAGCTTTCTTT	CASSRSGGSNTEAFF
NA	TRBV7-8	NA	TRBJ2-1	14	TGTGCCAGCAGCCGAGGAGTCAGGCCGGATGAGCAGTTCTTC	CASSRGVRPDEQFF
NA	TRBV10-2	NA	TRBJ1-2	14	TGCGCCAGCACGGGGGGGTCAGGTTCCTATGGCTACACCTTC	CASTGGSGSYGYTF
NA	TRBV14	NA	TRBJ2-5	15	TGTGCCAGCAGCCATGTCTGGGGGTACCAAGAGACCCAGTACTTC	CASSHVWGYQETQYF
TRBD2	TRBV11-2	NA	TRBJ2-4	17	TGTGCCAGCAGCCCCAGGGAGGGGAGGAGAGACAAAAACATTCAGTACTTC	CASSPREGRRDKNIQYF
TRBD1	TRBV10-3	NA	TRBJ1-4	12	TGTGCCATCAGGACAGGGGATGAAAAACTGTTTTTT	CAIRTGDEKLFF
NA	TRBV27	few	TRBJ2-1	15	TGTGCCAGCAGTTCTTTAGGGTCCCTCGTGGGTGAGCAGTTCTTC	CASSSLGSLVGEQFF
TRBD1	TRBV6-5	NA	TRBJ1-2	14	TGTGCCAGCAGTCCTGAGGCAGGGGGCTATGGCTACACCTTC	CASSPEAGGYGYTF
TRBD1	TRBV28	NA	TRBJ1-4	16	TGTGCCAGCAGTTCTTCTGGGACAGGGGTTGGAGAAAAACTGTTTTTT	CASSSSGTGVGEKLFF
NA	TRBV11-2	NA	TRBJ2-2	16	TGTGCCAGCAGCCCCCACTCCGTGACGAACACCGGGGAGCTGTTTTTT	CASSPHSVTNTGELFF
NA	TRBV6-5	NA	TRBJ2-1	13	TGTGCCAGCAGCCGTACCTCTAGCAATGAGCAGTTCTTC	CASSRTSSNEQFF
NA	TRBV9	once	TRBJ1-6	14	TGTGCCAGCAGCGGGCGGAGCGATGGTTCACCCCTCCACTTT	CASSGRSDGSPLHF
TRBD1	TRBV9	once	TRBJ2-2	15	TGTGCCAGCAGCGTAGAGGGACAGCTCACCGGGGAGCTGTTTTTT	CASSVEGQLTGELFF
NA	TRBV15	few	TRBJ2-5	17	TGTGCCACCAGCACCCCACCAGTTCAGGGAGGCCAAGAGACCCAGTACTTC	CATSTPPVQGGQETQYF
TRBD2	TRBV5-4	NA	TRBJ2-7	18	TGTGCCAGCAGCTTGGCACGCTTTCAGGGACTAGCGGATTACGAGCAGTACTTC	CASSLARFQGLADYEQYF
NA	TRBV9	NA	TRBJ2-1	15	TGTGCCAGCAGCGTAGAGAGGAGCTCCTACAATGAGCAGTTCTTC	CASSVERSSYNEQFF
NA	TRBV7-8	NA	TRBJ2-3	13	TGTGCCAGCAGCTTAGCTTACACAGATACGCAGTATTTT	CASSLAYTDTQYF
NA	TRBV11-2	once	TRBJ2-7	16	TGTGCCAGCAGCCCCCTTCCCGGCGGGACCACCTACGAGCAGTACTTC	CASSPLPGGTTYEQYF
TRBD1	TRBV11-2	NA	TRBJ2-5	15	TGTGCCAGCAGCTTGAGGGACAGATTCCAAGAGACCCAGTACTTC	CASSLRDRFQETQYF
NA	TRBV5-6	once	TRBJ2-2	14	TGTGCCAGCAGACTAGGGGGGCCCCTCGCGGAGCTGTTTTTT	CASRLGGPLAELFF
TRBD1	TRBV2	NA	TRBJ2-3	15	TGTGCCAGCAGTGAATCCACAGGGGGCACAGATACGCAGTATTTT	CASSESTGGTDTQYF
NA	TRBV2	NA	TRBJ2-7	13	TGTGCCAGCAGCGCCCCCCCGGACTACGAGCAGTACTTC	CASSAPPDYEQYF
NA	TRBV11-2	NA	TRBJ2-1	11	TGTGCCAGCAGCTTTTATAATGAGCAGTTCTTC	CASSFYNEQFF
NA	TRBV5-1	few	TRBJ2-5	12	TGCGCCAGCAGTAACGGTGGGGAGACCCAGTACTTC	CASSNGGETQYF
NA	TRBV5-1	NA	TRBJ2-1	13	TGCGCCAGCAGCCGCCAAACTGGAATGATGGAGTTCTTC	CASSRQTGMMEFF
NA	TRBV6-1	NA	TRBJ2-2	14	TGTGCCAGCATGGGTCATGGGAACACCGGGGAGCTGTTTTTT	CASMGHGNTGELFF
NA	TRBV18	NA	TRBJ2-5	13	TGTGCCAGCTCACCAGTCATACAAGAGACCCAGTACTTC	CASSPVIQETQYF
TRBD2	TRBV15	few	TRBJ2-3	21	TGTGCCACCAGCACCCGTAGGATGGGCCTAGCGGGAGGGGGTGGCACAGATACGCAGTATTTT	CATSTRRMGLAGGGGTDTQYF
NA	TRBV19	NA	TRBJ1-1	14	TGTGCCAGTAGTAGCGCCGGTATGAACACTGAAGCTTTCTTT	CASSSAGMNTEAFF
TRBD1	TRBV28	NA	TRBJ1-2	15	TGTGCCAGCAGGACCTCGGGACAGGTCCATTATGGCTACACCTTC	CASRTSGQVHYGYTF
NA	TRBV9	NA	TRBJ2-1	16	TGTGCCAGCAGCTTGAGGGGTAGCGGCCCTTTCGATGAGCAGTTCTTC	CASSLRGSGPFDEQFF
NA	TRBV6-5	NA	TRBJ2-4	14	TGTGCCAGCAGTTACGCCCTGGGAGTTAACATTCAGTACTTC	CASSYALGVNIQYF